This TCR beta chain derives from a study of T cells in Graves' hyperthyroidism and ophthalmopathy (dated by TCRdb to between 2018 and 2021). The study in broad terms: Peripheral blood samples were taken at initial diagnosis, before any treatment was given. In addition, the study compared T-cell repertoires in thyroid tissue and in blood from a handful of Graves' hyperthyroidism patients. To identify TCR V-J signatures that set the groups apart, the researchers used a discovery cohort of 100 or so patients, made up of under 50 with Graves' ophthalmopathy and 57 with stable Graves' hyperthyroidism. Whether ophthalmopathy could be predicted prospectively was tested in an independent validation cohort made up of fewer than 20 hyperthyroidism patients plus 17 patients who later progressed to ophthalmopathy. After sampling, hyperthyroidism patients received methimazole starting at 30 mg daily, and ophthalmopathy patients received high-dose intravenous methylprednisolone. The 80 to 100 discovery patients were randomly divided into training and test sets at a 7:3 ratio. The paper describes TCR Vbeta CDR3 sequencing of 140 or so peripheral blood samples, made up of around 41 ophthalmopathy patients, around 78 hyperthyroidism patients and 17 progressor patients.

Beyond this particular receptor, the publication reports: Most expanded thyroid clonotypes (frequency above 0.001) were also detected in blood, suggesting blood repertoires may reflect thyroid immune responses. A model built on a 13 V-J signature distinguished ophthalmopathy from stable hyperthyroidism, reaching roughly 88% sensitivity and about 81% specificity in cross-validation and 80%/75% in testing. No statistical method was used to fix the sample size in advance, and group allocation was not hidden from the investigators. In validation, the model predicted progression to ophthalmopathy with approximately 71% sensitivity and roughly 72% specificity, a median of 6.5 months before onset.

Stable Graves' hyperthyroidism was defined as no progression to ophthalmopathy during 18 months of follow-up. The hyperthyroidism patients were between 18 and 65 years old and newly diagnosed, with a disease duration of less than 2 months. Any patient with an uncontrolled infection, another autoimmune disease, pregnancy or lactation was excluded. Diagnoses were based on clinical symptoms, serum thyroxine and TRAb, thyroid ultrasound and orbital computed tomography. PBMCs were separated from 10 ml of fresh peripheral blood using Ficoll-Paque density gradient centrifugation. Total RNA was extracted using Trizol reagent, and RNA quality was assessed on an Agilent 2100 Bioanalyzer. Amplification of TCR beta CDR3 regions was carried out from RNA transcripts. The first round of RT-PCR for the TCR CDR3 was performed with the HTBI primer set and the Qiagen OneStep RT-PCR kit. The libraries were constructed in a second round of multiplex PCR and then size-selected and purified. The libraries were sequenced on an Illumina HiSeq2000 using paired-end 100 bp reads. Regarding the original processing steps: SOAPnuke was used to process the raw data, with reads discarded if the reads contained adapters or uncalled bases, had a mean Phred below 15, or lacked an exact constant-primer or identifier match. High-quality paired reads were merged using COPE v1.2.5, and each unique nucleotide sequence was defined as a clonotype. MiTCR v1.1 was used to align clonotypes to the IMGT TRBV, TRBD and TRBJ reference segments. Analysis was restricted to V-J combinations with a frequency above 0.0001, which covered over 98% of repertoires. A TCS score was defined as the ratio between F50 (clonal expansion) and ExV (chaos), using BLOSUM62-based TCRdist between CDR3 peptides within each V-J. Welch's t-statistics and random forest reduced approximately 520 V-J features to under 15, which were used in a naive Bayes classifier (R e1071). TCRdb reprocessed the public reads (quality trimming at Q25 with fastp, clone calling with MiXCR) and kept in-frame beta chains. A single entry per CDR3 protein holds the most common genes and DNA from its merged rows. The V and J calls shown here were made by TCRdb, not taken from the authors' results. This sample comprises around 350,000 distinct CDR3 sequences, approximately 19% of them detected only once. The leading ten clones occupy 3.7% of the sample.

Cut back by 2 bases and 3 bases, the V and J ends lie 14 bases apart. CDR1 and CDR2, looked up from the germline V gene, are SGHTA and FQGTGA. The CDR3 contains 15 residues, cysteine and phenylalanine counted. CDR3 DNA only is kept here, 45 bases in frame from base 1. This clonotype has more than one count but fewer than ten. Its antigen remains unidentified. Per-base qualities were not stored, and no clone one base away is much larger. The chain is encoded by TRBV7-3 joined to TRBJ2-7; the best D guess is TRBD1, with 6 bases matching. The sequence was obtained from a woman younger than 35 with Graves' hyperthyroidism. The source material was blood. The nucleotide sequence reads TGTGCCAGCAGCTTATCCCCTGGCAGGGGCTACGAGCAGTACTTC. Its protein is CASSLSPGRGYEQYF.